This entry describes one T cell receptor beta chain. The antigen remains undetermined. The data stem from a study of monozygotic twins with inflammatory bowel disease. Making each TCR library took 3,000 to 4,500 ng of total RNA. In eight separate reactions per sample, cDNA was generated. TCRdb reprocessed the 5' RACE reads; each CDR3 protein has one entry and no DNA is given. This sample contains fewer than 450,000 distinct CDR3 sequences. Study findings and constraints: Whereas healthy co-twins had higher TCRbeta diversity (inverse Simpson), IBD patients had lower diversity. Repertoire similarity did not differ between concordant and discordant twins, possibly owing to limited power.

Germline CDR1 and CDR2: SGDLS and YYNGEE. The CDR3 runs 16 residues. Sequenced sample: blood. The chain is built from TRBV9 and TRBJ1-2; TCRdb designates TRBD1, a call that cannot be tested without DNA. This TCR derives from a human donor with ulcerative colitis or Crohn's disease, or a healthy co-twin of an affected twin (not recorded which). The CDR3 spells CASSPTQAGGIHGYTF.